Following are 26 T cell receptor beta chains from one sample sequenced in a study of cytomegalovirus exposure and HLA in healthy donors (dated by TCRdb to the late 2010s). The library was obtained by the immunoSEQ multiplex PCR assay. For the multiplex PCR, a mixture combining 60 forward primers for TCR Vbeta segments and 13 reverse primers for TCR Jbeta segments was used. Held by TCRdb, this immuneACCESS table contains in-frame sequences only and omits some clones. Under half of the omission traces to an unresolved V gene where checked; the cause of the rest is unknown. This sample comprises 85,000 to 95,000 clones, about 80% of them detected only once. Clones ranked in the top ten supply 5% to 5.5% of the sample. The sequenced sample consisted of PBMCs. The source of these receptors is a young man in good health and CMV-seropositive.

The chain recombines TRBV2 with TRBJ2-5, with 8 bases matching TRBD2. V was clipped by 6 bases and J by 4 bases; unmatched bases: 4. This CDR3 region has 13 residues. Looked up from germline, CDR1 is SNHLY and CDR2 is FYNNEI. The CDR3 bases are TGTGCCAGCAGGGGCGGGGGGCGAGAGACCCAGTACTTC. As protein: CASRGGGRETQYF.

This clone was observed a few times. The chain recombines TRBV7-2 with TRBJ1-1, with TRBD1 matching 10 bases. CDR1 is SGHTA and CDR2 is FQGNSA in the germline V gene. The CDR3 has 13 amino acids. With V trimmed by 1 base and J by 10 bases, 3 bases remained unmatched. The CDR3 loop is CASSLGTGGPAFF. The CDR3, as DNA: TGTGCCAGCAGCTTAGGGACAGGGGGACCAGCTTTCTTT.

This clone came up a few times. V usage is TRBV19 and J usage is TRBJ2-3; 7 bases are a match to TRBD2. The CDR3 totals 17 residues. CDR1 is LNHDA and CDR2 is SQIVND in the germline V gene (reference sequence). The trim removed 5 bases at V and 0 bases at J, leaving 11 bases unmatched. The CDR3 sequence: CASSPSSGLYSTDTQYF. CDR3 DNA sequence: TGTGCCAGTAGTCCGTCTAGCGGACTTTATAGCACAGATACGCAGTATTTT.

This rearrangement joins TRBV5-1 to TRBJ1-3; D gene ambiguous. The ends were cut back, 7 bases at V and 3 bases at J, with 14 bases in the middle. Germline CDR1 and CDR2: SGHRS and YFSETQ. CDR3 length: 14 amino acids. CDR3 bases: TGCGCCAGCCGGACGAGCGGGGTTGGAAACACCATATATTTT. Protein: CASRTSGVGNTIYF.

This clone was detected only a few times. This CDR3 is CASSLWGTELNYGYTF. The CDR3 nucleotides read TGTGCCAGCAGTTTATGGGGGACAGAACTAAACTATGGCTACACCTTC. V is TRBV27 and J is TRBJ1-2; TRBD1 matches at 7 bases. After removal of 1 base from V and 2 bases from J, the junction contained 7 bases not matched to a gene. CDR3 length equals 16 residues. The germline V gene encodes CDR1 MNHEY and CDR2 SMNVEV (reference sequence).

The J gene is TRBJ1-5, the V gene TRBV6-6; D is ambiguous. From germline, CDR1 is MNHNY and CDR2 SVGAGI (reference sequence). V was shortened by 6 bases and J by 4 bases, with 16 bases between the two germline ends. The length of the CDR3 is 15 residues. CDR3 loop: CASRWTLLPNQPQHF. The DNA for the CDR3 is TGTGCCAGCAGGTGGACTCTACTGCCTAATCAGCCCCAGCATTTT.

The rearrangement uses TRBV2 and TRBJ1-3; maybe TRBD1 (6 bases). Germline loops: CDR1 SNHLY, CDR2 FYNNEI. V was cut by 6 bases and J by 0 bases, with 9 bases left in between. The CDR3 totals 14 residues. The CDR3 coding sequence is TGTGCCAGCAGGAGGGGGGGCTCTGGAAACACCATATATTTT. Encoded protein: CASRRGGSGNTIYF.

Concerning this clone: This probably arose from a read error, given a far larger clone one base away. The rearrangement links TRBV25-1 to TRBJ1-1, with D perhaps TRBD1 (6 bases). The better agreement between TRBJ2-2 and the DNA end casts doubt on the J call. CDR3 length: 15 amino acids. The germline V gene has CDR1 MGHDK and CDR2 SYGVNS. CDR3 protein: CASSGRQDKTGALFF. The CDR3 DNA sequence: TGTGCCAGCAGTGGCCGACAGGATAAAACCGGGGCGCTGTTTTTT.

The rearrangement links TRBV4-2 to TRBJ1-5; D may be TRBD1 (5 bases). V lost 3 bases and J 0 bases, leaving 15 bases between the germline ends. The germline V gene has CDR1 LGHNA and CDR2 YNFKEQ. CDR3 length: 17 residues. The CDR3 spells CASSQGDPTVSNQPQHF. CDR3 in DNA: TGTGCCAGCAGCCAGGGTGATCCGACAGTTAGCAATCAGCCCCAGCATTTT.

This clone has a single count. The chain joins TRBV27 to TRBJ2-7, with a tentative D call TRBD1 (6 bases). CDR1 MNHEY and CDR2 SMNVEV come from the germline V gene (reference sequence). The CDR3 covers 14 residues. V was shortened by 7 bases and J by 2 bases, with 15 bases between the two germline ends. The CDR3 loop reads CASKNRDTAYEQYF. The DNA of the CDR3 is TGTGCCAGCAAGAATCGGGACACAGCCTACGAGCAGTACTTC.

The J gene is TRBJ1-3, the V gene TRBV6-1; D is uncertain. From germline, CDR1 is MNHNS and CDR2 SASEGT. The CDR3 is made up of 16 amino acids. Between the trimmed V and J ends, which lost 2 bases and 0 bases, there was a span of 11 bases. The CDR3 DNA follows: TGTGCCAGCAGTGAATCATCATCGGTCTCTGGAAACACCATATATTTT. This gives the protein CASSESSSVSGNTIYF.

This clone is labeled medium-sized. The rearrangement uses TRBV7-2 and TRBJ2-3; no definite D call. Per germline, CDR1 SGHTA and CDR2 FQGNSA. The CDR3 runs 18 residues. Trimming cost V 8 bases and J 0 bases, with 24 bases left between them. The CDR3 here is CASDSSFTPLSSTDTQYF. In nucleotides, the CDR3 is TGTGCCAGCGACTCCAGCTTCACCCCTCTTTCTAGCACAGATACGCAGTATTTT.

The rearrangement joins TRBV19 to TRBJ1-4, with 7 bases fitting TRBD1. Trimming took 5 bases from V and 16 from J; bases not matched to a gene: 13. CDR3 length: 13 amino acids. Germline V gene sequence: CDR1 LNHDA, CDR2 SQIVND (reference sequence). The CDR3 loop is CASSLGTDLRRFF. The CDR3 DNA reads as TGTGCCAGTAGTCTCGGGACAGACCTCCGACGGTTTTTT.

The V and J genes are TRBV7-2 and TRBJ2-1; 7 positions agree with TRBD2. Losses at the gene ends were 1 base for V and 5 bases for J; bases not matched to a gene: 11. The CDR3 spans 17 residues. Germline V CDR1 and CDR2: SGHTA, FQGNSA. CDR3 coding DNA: TGTGCCAGCAGCTTAGATGTGGGGGGGGAAGTGGACAATGAGCAGTTCTTC. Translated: CASSLDVGGEVDNEQFF.

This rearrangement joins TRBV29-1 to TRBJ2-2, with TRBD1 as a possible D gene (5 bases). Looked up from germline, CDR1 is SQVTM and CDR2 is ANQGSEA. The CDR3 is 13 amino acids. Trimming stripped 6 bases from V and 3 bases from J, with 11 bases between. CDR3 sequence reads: CSVKGYDTGELFF. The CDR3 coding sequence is TGCAGCGTCAAGGGGTACGACACCGGGGAGCTGTTTTTT.

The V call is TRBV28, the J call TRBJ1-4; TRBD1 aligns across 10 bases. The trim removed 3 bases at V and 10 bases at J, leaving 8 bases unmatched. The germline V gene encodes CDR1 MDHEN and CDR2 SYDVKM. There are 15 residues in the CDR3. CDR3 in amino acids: CASSLSPGTGVKLFF. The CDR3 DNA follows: TGTGCCAGCAGTTTGAGTCCCGGGACAGGGGTAAAACTGTTTTTT.

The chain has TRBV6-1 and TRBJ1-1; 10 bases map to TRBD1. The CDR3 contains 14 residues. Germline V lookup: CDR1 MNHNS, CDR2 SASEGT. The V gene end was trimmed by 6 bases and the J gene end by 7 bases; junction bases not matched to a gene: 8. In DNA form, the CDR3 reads TGTGCCAGCAGGGAGGGACAGGGGAGGTTTGAAGCTTTCTTT. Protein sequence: CASREGQGRFEAFF.

This chain's CDR3 is CASSPSEGGYEQYV. The CDR3 coding sequence is TGTGCCAGCAGCCCGTCGGAAGGGGGCTACGAGCAGTACGTC. V gene TRBV7-2 combines with J gene TRBJ2-7; TRBD1 might be the D (6 bases). The CDR3 covers 14 residues. Trimming cost V 5 bases and J 3 bases, with 14 bases left between them. The germline gives CDR1 SGHTA, CDR2 FQGNSA.

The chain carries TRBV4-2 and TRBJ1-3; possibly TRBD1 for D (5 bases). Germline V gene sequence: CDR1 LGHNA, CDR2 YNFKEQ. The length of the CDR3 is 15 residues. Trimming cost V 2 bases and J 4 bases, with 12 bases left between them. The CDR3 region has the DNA TGTGCCAGCAGCCAACCCACAGGAGCAGGAAACACCATATATTTT. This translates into CASSQPTGAGNTIYF.

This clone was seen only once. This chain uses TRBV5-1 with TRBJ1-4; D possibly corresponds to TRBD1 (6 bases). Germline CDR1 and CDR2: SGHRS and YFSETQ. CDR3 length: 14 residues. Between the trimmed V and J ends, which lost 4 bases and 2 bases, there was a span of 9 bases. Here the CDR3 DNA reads TGCGCCAGCAGCCCTGGACAGACTAATGAAAAACTGTTTTTT. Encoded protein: CASSPGQTNEKLFF.

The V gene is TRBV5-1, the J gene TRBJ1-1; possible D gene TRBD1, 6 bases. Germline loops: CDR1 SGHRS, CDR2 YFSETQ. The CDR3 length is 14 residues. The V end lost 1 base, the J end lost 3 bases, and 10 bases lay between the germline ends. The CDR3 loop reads CASSLRGTHTEAFF. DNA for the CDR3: TGCGCCAGCAGCTTGAGGGGGACCCACACTGAAGCTTTCTTT.

The CDR3 region has the DNA TGTGCCAGCAGCTTAGCCCCTTCGGGGGGGTTCAATCAGCCCCAGCATTTT. This gives the protein CASSLAPSGGFNQPQHF. J is TRBJ1-5 and V is TRBV7-8; tentatively, D is TRBD1 (5 bases). The germline V gene encodes CDR1 SGHVS and CDR2 FQNEAQ. This CDR3 contains 17 residues. V shed 0 bases and J shed 3 bases, with 15 bases lying between them.

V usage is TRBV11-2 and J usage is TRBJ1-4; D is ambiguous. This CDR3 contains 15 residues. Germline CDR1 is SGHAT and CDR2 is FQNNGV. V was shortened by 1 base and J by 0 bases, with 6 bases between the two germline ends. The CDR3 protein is CASSLVTATNEKLFF. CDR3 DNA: TGTGCCAGCAGCTTAGTTACAGCAACTAATGAAAAACTGTTTTTT.

CDR3 in amino acids: CASRLHREGTLEQYF. The CDR3 coding sequence is TGCGCCAGCAGATTGCACAGGGAAGGGACGCTTGAGCAGTACTTC. The chain has TRBV5-1 and TRBJ2-7, with D perhaps matching TRBD1 (6 bases). Trimming took 5 bases from V and 7 from J, leaving 22 bases between them. Per the germline V gene, CDR1 is SGHRS and CDR2 is YFSETQ. This CDR3 region has 15 residues.

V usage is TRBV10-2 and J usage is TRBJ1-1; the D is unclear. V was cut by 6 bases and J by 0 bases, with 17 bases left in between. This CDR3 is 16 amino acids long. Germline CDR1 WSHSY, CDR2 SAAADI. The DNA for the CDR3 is TGCGCCAGCAGCCCTAGGACTGGGCCAATGAACACTGAAGCTTTCTTT. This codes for CASSPRTGPMNTEAFF.

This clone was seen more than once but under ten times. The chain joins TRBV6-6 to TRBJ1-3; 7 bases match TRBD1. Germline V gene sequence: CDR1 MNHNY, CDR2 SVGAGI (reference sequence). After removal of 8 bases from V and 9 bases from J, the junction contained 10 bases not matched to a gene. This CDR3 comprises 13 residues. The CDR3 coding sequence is TGTGCCAGCCAACAGGGGAGGAGCGGCACCATATATTTT. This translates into CASQQGRSGTIYF.